A single sample gave rise to the 11 T cell receptor beta chains below, sequenced in a study of blood T cells in healthy people across ages. A sample-barcoded 5' primer and a J-beta primer mix were used in a second PCR of roughly 7 to 12 cycles. Each CDR3 protein gets one entry after TCRdb re-called the 5' RACE reads with MiXCR. The sample has 450,000 to 650,000 distinct CDR3 sequences; under 30% are singletons. This same sample was also part of a study on T cells of mothers and their children.

Source material: blood. All receptors derive from a boy aged 10-17 years in good health.

In this sample, this clonotype turned up a few times. The chain combines TRBV20-1 with TRBJ2-2; possible D gene TRBD1, 6 bases. CDR3 size: 13 residues. Germline values: CDR1 DFQATT, CDR2 SNEGSKA (reference sequence). V dropped 6 bases and J dropped 0 bases, with 8 bases sitting between them. CDR3 protein: CSANRANTGELFF. The CDR3 DNA reads as TGCAGTGCAAACAGGGCGAACACCGGGGAGCTGTTTTTT.

The rearrangement links TRBV4-1 to TRBJ1-2, with a weak D call TRBD1 (5 bases). Germline V gene lookup returns CDR1 MGHRA and CDR2 YSYEKL. Trimming left V 4 bases short and J 6 bases short, with 12 bases between. This CDR3 has 13 residues. CDR3 in DNA: TGCGCCAGCAGCCCCCGTGGGGGGAATGGCTACACCTTC. Its translation: CASSPRGGNGYTF.

The J gene is TRBJ2-3, the V gene TRBV10-3; TRBD2 agrees at 13 bases. The CDR3 is 15 amino acids. In germline, CDR1 is ENHRY, CDR2 SYGVKD. J was trimmed by 3 bases and V by 5 bases; bases with no gene match: 2. DNA of the CDR3: TGTGCCATCAGTTCACTAGCGGGAGGGACAGATACGCAGTATTTT. This encodes CAISSLAGGTDTQYF.

This clonotype was observed once. The chain links TRBV4-1 to TRBJ2-5; D remains ambiguous. CDR1 and CDR2 from the germline V gene are MGHRA and YSYEKL. V lost 0 bases, J lost 11 bases, and 10 bases lay in between. This CDR3 is built from 12 residues. CDR3 protein: CASSQDRVEQYF. CDR3 nucleotide sequence: TGCGCCAGCAGCCAAGATCGAGTGGAGCAGTACTTC.

This clonotype was found a few times. The gene calls are TRBV5-5 and TRBJ1-5, with D unresolved. This CDR3 contains 13 residues. Trimming stripped 1 base from V and 7 bases from J, with 9 bases between. Germline V gene data show CDR1 as SGHKS and CDR2 as YYEKEE (reference sequence). CDR3 sequence: CASSLTRNQPQHF. CDR3 DNA: TGTGCCAGCAGCTTGACGAGAAACCAGCCCCAGCATTTT.

Turning to this clonotype: One junction end disagrees with the germline gene, perhaps due to a read error. J is TRBJ2-5 and V is TRBV12-3 or TRBV12-4; D is undetermined. Near its end, the DNA agrees better with TRBJ2-1, so the J call may be wrong. The CDR3 length is 18 residues. The CDR3 DNA follows: TGTGCCAGCAGTTTAGGACCATTGGGCCCGAAGGCCTACAATCAGCAGTTCTTC. Encoded protein: CASSLGPLGPKAYNQQFF.

This clonotype was seen once. The V call is TRBV29-1, the J call TRBJ2-7, with TRBD2 matching 7 bases. Germline-derived CDR1 and CDR2 are SQVTM and ANQGSEA. J was trimmed by 2 bases and V by 6 bases; bases with no gene match: 10. CDR3 size: 14 residues. The CDR3 loop is CSVRTLAGPYEQYF. The CDR3 DNA sequence: TGCAGCGTCCGAACCTTAGCGGGTCCCTACGAGCAGTACTTC.

This chain uses TRBV6-5 with TRBJ2-4, with a tentative D call TRBD1 (6 bases). The CDR3 extends over 13 amino acids. Trimming pared 7 bases from V and 7 bases from J, leaving 14 bases between. Germline V lookup: CDR1 MNHEY, CDR2 SVGAGI. In nucleotides, the CDR3 is TGTGCCAGCACTAAACAGGGAGTTAACATTCAGTACTTC. Amino acid sequence: CASTKQGVNIQYF.

The V call is TRBV7-2, the J call TRBJ1-2; a weak D match, TRBD1 (5 bases). CDR1 is SGHTA, CDR2 FQGNSA, per germline. The CDR3 is 14 amino acids. The V end was cut by 4 bases, the J end by 3 bases, with 12 bases between. CDR3 sequence (DNA): TGTGCCAGCAGCTCAAGGACGGGGGACTATGGCTACACCTTC. It yields the protein CASSSRTGDYGYTF.

The rearrangement uses TRBV7-2 and TRBJ2-7, with 9 bases that match TRBD1. V lost 5 bases to trimming and J lost 7 bases; unmatched junction nucleotides: 12. Per the germline V gene, CDR1 is SGHTA and CDR2 is FQGNSA. This CDR3 comprises 15 residues. The CDR3 is CASSTGGQGSWEQYF. The CDR3 DNA reads as TGTGCCAGCAGCACCGGGGGACAGGGATCTTGGGAGCAGTACTTC.

The CDR3 bases are TGTGCCAGCAGCTCCTGGACCGCCGGAACTCAAAATGAGCAGTTCTTC. Amino acid sequence: CASSSWTAGTQNEQFF. The chain links TRBV7-6 to TRBJ2-1, with D unclear. From germline, CDR1 is SGHVS and CDR2 FNYEAQ. V was trimmed by 4 bases and J by 7 bases, leaving 20 bases between them. The CDR3 loop spans 16 amino acids.